This entry is about one T cell receptor (beta chain). The assay was immunoSEQ multiplex PCR, and TCRdb's table has in-frame clones only and misses some. The sample shows roughly 70,000 clones, over 65% of them seen only once. This record belongs to a study of blood T cell repertoires in COVID-19. Trimming left V 1 base short and J 7 bases short, with 10 bases between. This CDR3 contains 13 residues. Germline-derived CDR1 and CDR2 are SEHNR and FQNEAQ (reference sequence). The sequence derives from a woman aged 60-70 years with acute or convalescent COVID-19. Material for sequencing was peripheral blood. This chain links TRBV7-9 with TRBJ2-5, with D possibly matching TRBD2 (5 bases). CDR3 amino acids: CASSLVGEGTQYF. CDR3 nucleotide sequence: TGTGCCAGCAGCTTAGTCGGGGAAGGGACCCAGTACTTC. The full variable domain, its missing parts supplied by reference TRBV7-9 and TRBJ2-5, is DTGVSQNPRHKITKRGQNVTFRCDPISEHNRLYWYRQTLGQGPEFLTYFQNEAQLEKSRLLSDRFSAERPKGSFSTLEIQRTEQGDSAMYLCASSLVGEGTQYFGPGTRLLVL.